The sequence of this T cell receptor (beta chain) was determined in a study of cytomegalovirus exposure and HLA in healthy donors. Study-wide context: Later analysis reported that the approximately 110 validation repertoires shared the platform of the roughly 670 first-cohort repertoires.

About this clone: Its antigen is undetermined.

The CDR3 is 16 residues long. Germline V lookup: CDR1 SGHTA, CDR2 FQGNSA. The V end lost 8 bases, the J end lost 4 bases, and 20 bases lay between the germline ends. The repertoire was sequenced with immunoSEQ multiplex PCR; TCRdb's copy has only in-frame clones and lacks some. The profile shows over 250,000 clones, 65% to 90% of them singletons. Study observations and caveats: A later analysis found first-cohort TCR clusters tended to co-occur in the 100 to 150 validation repertoires. In vitro checks showed that a few CMV-associated chains really do target CMV antigens.

This TCR came from a woman under 30 in good health and CMV-seronegative. The chain joins TRBV7-2 to TRBJ2-2, with D perhaps TRBD1 (6 bases). Sequencing was done on a sample of PBMCs. The CDR3 bases are TGTGCCAGCTCCACTACCGGGACAAAAAGCACCGGGGAGCTGTTTTTT. This encodes CASSTTGTKSTGELFF.